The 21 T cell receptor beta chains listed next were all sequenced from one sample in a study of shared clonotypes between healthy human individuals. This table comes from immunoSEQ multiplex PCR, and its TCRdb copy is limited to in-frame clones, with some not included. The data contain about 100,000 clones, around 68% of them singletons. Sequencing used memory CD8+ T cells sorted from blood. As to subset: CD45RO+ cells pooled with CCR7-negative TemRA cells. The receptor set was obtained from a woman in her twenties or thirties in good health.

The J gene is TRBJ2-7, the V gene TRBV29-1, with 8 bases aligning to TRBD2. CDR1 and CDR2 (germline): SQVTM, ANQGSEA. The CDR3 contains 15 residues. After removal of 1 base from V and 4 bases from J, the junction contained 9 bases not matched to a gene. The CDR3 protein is CSVEVRYGGRYEQYF. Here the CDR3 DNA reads TGCAGCGTTGAAGTGCGGTACGGCGGGAGGTACGAGCAGTACTTC.

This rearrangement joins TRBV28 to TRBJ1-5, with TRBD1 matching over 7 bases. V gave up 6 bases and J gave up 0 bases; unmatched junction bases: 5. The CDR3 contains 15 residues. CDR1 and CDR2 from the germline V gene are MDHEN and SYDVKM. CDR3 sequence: CASSSRGYSNQPQHF. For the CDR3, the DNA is TGTGCCAGCAGCAGCAGGGGGTATAGCAATCAGCCCCAGCATTTT.

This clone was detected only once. CDR3 nucleotide sequence: TGTGCCAGCAGCGTAGATCGGGAGGGATACAATGAGCAGTTCTTC. This codes for CASSVDREGYNEQFF. This chain connects TRBV9 to TRBJ2-1; 8 bases fit TRBD2. The V segment lost 0 bases and the J segment 4 bases; nucleotides outside the gene matches: 3. Germline CDR1 SGDLS, CDR2 YYNGEE. The CDR3 loop spans 15 amino acids.

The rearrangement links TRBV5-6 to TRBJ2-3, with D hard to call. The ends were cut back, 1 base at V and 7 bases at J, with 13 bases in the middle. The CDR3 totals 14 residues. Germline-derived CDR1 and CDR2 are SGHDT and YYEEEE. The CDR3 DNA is TGTGCCAGCAGCTTGTTGGAGTACGTTCATACGCAGTATTTT. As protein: CASSLLEYVHTQYF.

CDR3 DNA sequence: TGTGCCAGCAGCTTACGGGGGCGCGCGTCCTACGAGCAGTACTTC. This sequence encodes CASSLRGRASYEQYF. The gene calls are TRBV5-4 and TRBJ2-7, with D perhaps matching TRBD1 or TRBD2 (6 bases each). Between the trimmed V and J ends, which lost 2 bases and 1 base, there was a span of 13 bases. This CDR3 is 15 amino acids long. Germline loops: CDR1 SGHNT, CDR2 YYREEE (reference sequence).

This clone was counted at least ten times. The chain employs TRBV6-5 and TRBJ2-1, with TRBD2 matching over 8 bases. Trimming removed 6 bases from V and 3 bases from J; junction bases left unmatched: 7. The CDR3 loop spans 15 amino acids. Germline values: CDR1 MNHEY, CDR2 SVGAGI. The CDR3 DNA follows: TGTGCCAGCAGCCGCAGCGGGAGCCTCTACAATGAGCAGTTCTTC. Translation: CASSRSGSLYNEQFF.

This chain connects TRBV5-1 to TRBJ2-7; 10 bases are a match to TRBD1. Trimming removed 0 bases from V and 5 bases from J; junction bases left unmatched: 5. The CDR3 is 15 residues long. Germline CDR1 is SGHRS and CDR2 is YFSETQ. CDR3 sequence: CASSLEGQGNHEQYF. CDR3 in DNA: TGCGCCAGCAGCTTGGAGGGACAGGGGAACCACGAGCAGTACTTC.

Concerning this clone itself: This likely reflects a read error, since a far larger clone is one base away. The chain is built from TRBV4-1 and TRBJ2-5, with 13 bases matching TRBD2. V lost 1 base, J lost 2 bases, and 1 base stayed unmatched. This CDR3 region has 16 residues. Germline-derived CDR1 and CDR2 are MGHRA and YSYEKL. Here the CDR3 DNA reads TGCGCCAGCAGCCAAGGGACTAGCGGGAGACAAGAGACCCAGTACTTC. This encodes CASSQGTSGRQETQYF.

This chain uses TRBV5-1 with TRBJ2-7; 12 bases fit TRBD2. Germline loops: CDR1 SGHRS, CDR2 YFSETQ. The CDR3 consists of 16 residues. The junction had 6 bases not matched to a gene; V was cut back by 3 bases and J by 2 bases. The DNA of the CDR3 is TGCGCCAGCAGCTCCCACGCTAGCGGGAGGGCCTACGAGCAGTACTTC. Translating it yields CASSSHASGRAYEQYF.

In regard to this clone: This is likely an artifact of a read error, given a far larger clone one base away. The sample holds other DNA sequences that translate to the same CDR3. The CDR3 protein is CASSIWGGSNQPQHF. CDR3 nucleotide sequence: TGTGCCAGTAGTATCTGGGGGGGTAGCAATCAGCCTCAGCATTTT. The genes are TRBV19 and TRBJ1-5; D may be TRBD1 (5 bases). The germline CDR1 and CDR2 sequences are LNHDA and SQIVND (reference sequence). This CDR3 region has 15 residues.

CDR3 amino acids: CASGLSGDRANEKLFF. The CDR3 DNA reads as TGTGCCAGCGGTCTGAGTGGGGACAGGGCTAATGAAAAACTGTTTTTT. The rearrangement joins TRBV28 to TRBJ1-4, with 9 bases that match TRBD1. Per germline, CDR1 MDHEN and CDR2 SYDVKM. V lost 8 bases to trimming and J lost 3 bases; unmatched junction nucleotides: 10. The CDR3 contains 16 residues.

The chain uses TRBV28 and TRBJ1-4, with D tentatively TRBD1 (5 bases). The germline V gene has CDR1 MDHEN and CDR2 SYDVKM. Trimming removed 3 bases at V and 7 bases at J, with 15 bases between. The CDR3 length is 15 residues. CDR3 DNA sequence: TGTGCCAGCAGTTTCTTTCTCGGGGGGAGTGAAAAACTGTTTTTT. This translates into CASSFFLGGSEKLFF. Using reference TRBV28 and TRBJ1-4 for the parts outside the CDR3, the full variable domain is DVKVTQSSRYLVKRTGEKVFLECVQDMDHENMFWYRQDPGLGLRLIYFSYDVKMKEKGDIPEGYSVSREKKERFSLILESASTNQTSMYLCASSFFLGGSEKLFFGSGTQLSVL.

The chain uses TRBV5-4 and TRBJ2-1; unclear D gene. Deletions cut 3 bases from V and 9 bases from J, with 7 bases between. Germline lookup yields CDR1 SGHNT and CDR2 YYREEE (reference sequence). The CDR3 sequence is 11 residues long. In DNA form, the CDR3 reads TGTGCCAGCAGCTCGCTTTCTGAGCAGTTCTTC. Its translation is CASSSLSEQFF. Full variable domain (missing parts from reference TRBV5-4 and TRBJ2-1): ETGVTQSPTHLIKTRGQQVTLRCSSQSGHNTVSWYQQALGQGPQFIFQYYREEENGRGNFPPRFSGLQFPNYSSELNVNALELDDSALYLCASSSLSEQFFGPGTRLTVL.

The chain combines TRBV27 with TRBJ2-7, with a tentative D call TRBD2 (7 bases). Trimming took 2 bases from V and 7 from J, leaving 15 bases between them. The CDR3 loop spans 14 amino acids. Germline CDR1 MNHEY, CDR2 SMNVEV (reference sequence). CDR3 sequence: CASSLAGALQEQYF. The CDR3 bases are TGTGCCAGCAGTTTAGCGGGGGCCCTCCAAGAGCAGTACTTC.

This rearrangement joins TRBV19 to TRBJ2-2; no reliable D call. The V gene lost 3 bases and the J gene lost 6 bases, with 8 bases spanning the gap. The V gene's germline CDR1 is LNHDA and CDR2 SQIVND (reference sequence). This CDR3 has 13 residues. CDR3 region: CASSMAQSGELFF. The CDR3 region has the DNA TGTGCCAGTAGTATGGCCCAGTCCGGGGAGCTGTTTTTT. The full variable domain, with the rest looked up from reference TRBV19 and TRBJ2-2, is DGGITQSPKYLFRKEGQNVTLSCEQNLNHDAMYWYRQDPGQGLRLIYYSQIVNDFQKGDIAEGYSVSREKKESFPLTVTSAQKNPTAFYLCASSMAQSGELFFGEGSRLTVL.

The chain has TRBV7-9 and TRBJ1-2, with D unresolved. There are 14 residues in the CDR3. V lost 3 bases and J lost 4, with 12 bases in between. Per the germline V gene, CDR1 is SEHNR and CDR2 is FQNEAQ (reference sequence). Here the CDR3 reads CASSFGLKGYGYTF. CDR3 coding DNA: TGTGCCAGCAGCTTCGGACTCAAGGGCTATGGCTACACCTTC.

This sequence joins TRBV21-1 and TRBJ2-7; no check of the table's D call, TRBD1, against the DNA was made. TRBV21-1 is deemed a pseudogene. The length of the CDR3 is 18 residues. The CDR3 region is CASSKPGQTNVGSYEQYF. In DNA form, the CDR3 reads TGTGCCAGCAGCAAACCGGGACAGACCAATGTCGGCTCCTACGAGCAGTACTTC.

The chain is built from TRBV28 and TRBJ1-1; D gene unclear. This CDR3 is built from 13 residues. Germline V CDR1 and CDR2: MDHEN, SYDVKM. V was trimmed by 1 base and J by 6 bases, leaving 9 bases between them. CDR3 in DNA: TGTGCCAGCAGTTTATTGAGGGTCTCTGAAGCTTTCTTT. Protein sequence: CASSLLRVSEAFF.

The CDR3 reads CASSFDIPWDNKQYF. CDR3 coding DNA: TGTGCCAGCAGTTTTGACATCCCTTGGGATAACAAGCAGTACTTC. The chain has TRBV27 and TRBJ2-7, with no clear D. Trimming stripped 3 bases from V and 8 bases from J, with 20 bases between. Germline CDR1 MNHEY, CDR2 SMNVEV (reference sequence). This CDR3 has 15 residues.

CDR3 protein: CATSSLTSASYEQYF. The DNA of the CDR3 is TGTGCCACCTCCTCCCTGACTAGCGCATCCTACGAGCAGTACTTC. V gene TRBV7-8 combines with J gene TRBJ2-7; 8 bases match TRBD2. This CDR3 has 15 residues. Per germline, CDR1 SGHVS and CDR2 FQNEAQ. Trimming at V came to 10 bases and at J to 1 base, leaving 12 bases not matched to a gene.

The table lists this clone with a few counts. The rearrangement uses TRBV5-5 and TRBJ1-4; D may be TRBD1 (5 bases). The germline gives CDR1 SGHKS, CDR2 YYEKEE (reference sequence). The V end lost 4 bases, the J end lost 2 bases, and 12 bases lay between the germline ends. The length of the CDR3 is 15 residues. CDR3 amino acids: CASSGSGGTNEKLFF. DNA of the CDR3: TGTGCCAGCAGCGGATCGGGGGGTACTAATGAAAAACTGTTTTTT.